This T cell receptor (beta chain) was sequenced for a study of blood T cells in healthy people across ages. Regarding the study as a whole: Naive CD4+ cell counts and diversity both ran higher in long-lived than in aged donors. As naive T cell percentage varied, TCR beta diversity correlated strongly with it.

The length of the CDR3 is 16 residues. Trimming cost V 2 bases and J 14 bases; bases outside gene matches: 14. Germline V gene lookup returns CDR1 SGHVS and CDR2 FQNEAQ. Researchers isolated at least 7 million PBMCs per sample. A remark on this clonotype: The antigen is not known.

Through a sample-barcoded 5' primer and a J-beta primer mix, a second PCR was run for roughly 6 to 12 cycles. CDR3-containing paired-end reads numbered at least 2.5 million in each sample. TCRdb re-called the 5' RACE reads through MiXCR, storing one row per CDR3 protein. This table has around 990,000 distinct CDR3 sequences, around two fifths appearing once. Sequenced material: blood. The chain has TRBV7-8 and TRBJ1-6; TRBD1 matches at 8 bases. This TCR was sampled from a young man in good health. CDR3 residues: CASSLQTGAQIVALHF. As DNA, the CDR3 is TGTGCCAGCAGCTTACAGACAGGGGCCCAAATTGTGGCCCTCCACTTT.